Listed below are T cell receptor beta chains from one sample, sequenced in a study of CD8+CD57+ T cells in acquired aplastic anemia. TCRdb processed the reads anew with MiXCR; each CDR3 protein has one entry. The table records approximately 220,000 distinct CDR3 sequences, under 50% of them present only once. Sequenced: sorted CD4+, CD8+, or CD8+CD57+ T cells (not recorded which) from PBMCs. These receptors were obtained from a human donor with aplastic anemia. Both conserved end residues are part of each CDR3. The D gene is left open where the match is weak. The listing skips clone size in some rows; elsewhere it reads once, few, many or a size class.

cdr3_aa	cdr3_nt	clone_size	v_call	j_call	d_call
CAARTSGGSRSYNEQFF	TGTGCCGCTCGGACTAGCGGGGGATCTCGTTCCTACAATGAGCAGTTCTTC	many	TRBV5-4	TRBJ2-1	TRBD2
CASSLNTAQETQYF	TGCGCCAGCAGCTTGAATACAGCACAAGAGACCCAGTACTTC	.	TRBV5-1	TRBJ2-5	.
CAISVTGGNQPQHF	TGTGCCATCAGTGTAACAGGGGGCAATCAGCCCCAGCATTTT	.	TRBV10-3	TRBJ1-5	TRBD1
CAISGYRLPFYGYTF	TGTGCCATCAGTGGGTACAGGTTGCCGTTCTATGGCTACACCTTC	.	TRBV10-3	TRBJ1-2	.
CATSERDRGRTGELFF	TGTGCCACCAGTGAAAGGGACAGGGGCCGCACCGGGGAGCTGTTTTTT	.	TRBV24-1	TRBJ2-2	TRBD1
CATSSQTGGRINSPLHF	TGTGCCACCAGCTCCCAGACAGGGGGCCGGATTAATTCACCCCTCCACTTT	.	TRBV15	TRBJ1-6	TRBD1
CASGRQGYYNERFF	TGTGCCAGCGGCCGACAGGGGTACTACAATGAGCGGTTCTTC	.	TRBV6-6	TRBJ2-1	TRBD1
CAISEGQGAKLFF	TGTGCCATCAGTGAGGGACAGGGTGCAAAACTGTTTTTT	.	TRBV6-4	TRBJ1-4	TRBD1
CASRPDRADTQYF	TGTGCCAGTAGGCCGGATAGGGCAGATACGCAGTATTTT	many	TRBV19	TRBJ2-3	.
CASSLGLSNSPLHF	TGTGCCAGCAGCTTAGGTTTGAGTAATTCACCCCTCCACTTT	.	TRBV11-2	TRBJ1-6	.
CASRALAGGPGGETQYF	TGCGCCAGCAGGGCACTAGCGGGGGGGCCAGGAGGGGAGACCCAGTACTTC	.	TRBV10-2	TRBJ2-5	TRBD2
CASSLGQGEVSEQYF	TGCGCCAGCAGCCTCGGACAGGGGGAGGTCTCCGAGCAGTACTTC	.	TRBV5-1	TRBJ2-7	TRBD1
CASSQDLAGGLGTDTRYF	TGTGCCAGCAGCCAAGATCTGGCGGGGGGGCTGGGCACAGATACGCGGTATTTT	.	TRBV3-1	TRBJ2-3	TRBD2
CASSVSGQSDYEQYF	TGTGCCAGCAGCGTTTCGGGACAGTCGGACTACGAGCAGTACTTC	many	TRBV9	TRBJ2-7	TRBD1
CASSSGRQETQYF	TGTGCCAGCAGCTCGGGACGTCAAGAGACCCAGTACTTC	once	TRBV7-7	TRBJ2-5	.
CASRRQGAGGNQPQHF	TGTGCCAGCAGGCGACAGGGGGCCGGCGGCAATCAGCCCCAGCATTTT	few	TRBV6-5	TRBJ1-5	TRBD1
CAITQGNTIYF	TGTGCCATCACCCAGGGAAACACCATATATTTT	many	TRBV10-3	TRBJ1-3	.
CASSQYGKEANEKLFF	TGCGCCAGCAGCCAGTACGGGAAGGAAGCTAATGAAAAACTGTTTTTT	.	TRBV5-1	TRBJ1-4	.
CASSLGRGEETQYF	TGTGCCAGCAGCTTAGGGCGGGGGGAAGAGACCCAGTACTTC	many	TRBV5-4	TRBJ2-5	TRBD2
CASSLARSGDVYNEQFF	TGTGCCAGCAGCTTAGCCCGGAGCGGGGACGTCTACAATGAGCAGTTCTTC	once	TRBV7-9	TRBJ2-1	TRBD2
CSVVAGPGGYTF	TGCAGCGTTGTCGCAGGCCCAGGTGGCTACACCTTC	.	TRBV29-1	TRBJ1-2	.
CASSPGLALSTDTQYF	TGTGCTAGCAGCCCAGGACTAGCCCTTAGCACAGATACGCAGTATTTT	.	TRBV7-7	TRBJ2-3	TRBD2
CSAEVDNYGYTF	TGCAGCGCCGAGGTGGATAACTATGGCTACACCTTC	few	TRBV29-1	TRBJ1-2	.
CASSQGTGDGGHGYTF	TGTGCCAGCAGCCAAGGGACAGGGGATGGAGGACATGGCTACACCTTC	.	TRBV4-2	TRBJ1-2	TRBD1
CASSQSHRRFF	TGTGCCAGCAGCCAGTCTCATCGGCGGTTCTTC	many	TRBV14	TRBJ2-1	.
CASSSLRTSGSTDTQYF	TGTGCCAGTAGTTCGCTCCGAACTAGCGGTAGCACAGATACGCAGTATTTT	many	TRBV19	TRBJ2-3	TRBD2
CASSASGTAYEKLFF	TGTGCCAGCTCAGCCTCCGGGACAGCTTATGAAAAACTGTTTTTT	.	TRBV18	TRBJ1-4	TRBD1
CSARQRLGNGQFF	TGCAGTGCTAGACAGCGGTTAGGCAATGGGCAGTTCTTC	.	TRBV20-1	TRBJ2-1	.
CASSGGGGRPQHF	TGTGCCAGCAGTGGGGGGGGGGGGAGGCCCCAGCATTTT	.	TRBV10-3	TRBJ1-5	.
CATSRVHGGLSDRSNQPQHF	TGTGCCACCAGCAGAGTCCACGGGGGGCTTTCCGATCGTAGCAATCAGCCCCAGCATTTT	many	TRBV15	TRBJ1-5	.
CSAHHSGLAAYEQYF	TGCAGTGCTCATCATTCGGGACTAGCAGCCTACGAGCAGTACTTC	many	TRBV20-1	TRBJ2-7	TRBD2